The next 10 T cell receptor beta chains were all read from a single sample in a study of T cells in tuberculosis. Noted time point: new active TB diagnosis, blood taken before or within 7 days of starting treatment. Sequencing used immunoSEQ multiplex PCR; TCRdb keeps in-frame clones, though not all of them. The data show around 40,000 clones, roughly 95% seen once. The sample in question was PBMCs, obtained at tuberculosis diagnosis. Receptors originate from an adult with tuberculosis.

The chain combines TRBV9 with TRBJ2-7; 8 nucleotides line up with TRBD1. V lost 4 bases and J lost 3; bases outside the gene matches: 9. Germline-derived CDR1 and CDR2 are SGDLS and YYNGEE. The CDR3 is 15 amino acids. CDR3 DNA: TGTGCCAGCAGCCCAGGAGGACAGGGTGTCTACGAGCAGTACTTC. Its translation: CASSPGGQGVYEQYF.

The chain carries TRBV5-6 and TRBJ2-3, with unresolved D. V dropped 1 base and J dropped 1 base, with 10 bases sitting between them. The CDR3 runs to 15 residues. The germline V gene encodes CDR1 SGHDT and CDR2 YYEEEE. The chain's CDR3 is CASSLTGDRTDTQYF. The CDR3 DNA is TGTGCCAGCAGCTTGACCGGAGACCGCACAGATACGCAGTATTTT. Full variable domain (rest looked up from reference TRBV5-6 and TRBJ2-3): DAGVTQSPTHLIKTRGQQVTLRCSPKSGHDTVSWYQQALGQGPQFIFQYYEEEERQRGNFPDRFSGHQFPNYSSELNVNALLLGDSALYLCASSLTGDRTDTQYFGPGTRLTVL.

The chain employs TRBV2 and TRBJ1-1; the D gene is possibly TRBD1 (5 bases). This CDR3 spans 11 amino acids. The V gene's germline CDR1 is SNHLY and CDR2 FYNNEI. Deletions cut 4 bases from V and 7 bases from J, with 7 bases between. CDR3 in DNA: TGTGCCAGCAGTGCCGACAGTGAAGCTTTCTTT. Its protein product is CASSADSEAFF.

This clone was picked up one time. The chain has TRBV7-6 and TRBJ2-7; TRBD1 matches 7 bases. The V gene end was trimmed by 3 bases and the J gene end by 3 bases; junction bases not matched to a gene: 5. The germline V gene has CDR1 SGHVS and CDR2 FNYEAQ. The CDR3 covers 14 residues. The CDR3 loop is CASSLTRDSYEQYF. The CDR3 nucleotides are TGTGCCAGCAGCTTGACCCGGGACAGCTACGAGCAGTACTTC.

With regard to this clone: Other DNA sequences in this specimen translate into the identical CDR3. The gene calls are TRBV5-1 and TRBJ2-2; D may be TRBD1 (5 bases). The CDR3 sequence is 14 residues long. CDR1 is SGHRS, CDR2 YFSETQ, per germline. V was pared by 4 bases and J by 4 bases, with 11 bases between. For the CDR3, the DNA is TGCGCCAGCAGCACTTCAGGGTCCACCGGGGAGCTGTTTTTT. This codes for CASSTSGSTGELFF.

The rearrangement links TRBV5-1 to TRBJ2-7; tentatively, D is TRBD1 (6 bases). The CDR3 runs 16 residues. The ends were cut back, 0 bases at V and 2 bases at J, with 15 bases in the middle. Germline V gene data show CDR1 as SGHRS and CDR2 as YFSETQ. In DNA form, the CDR3 reads TGCGCCAGCAGCTTGGGAGCGACAGGAACTACCTACGAGCAGTACTTC. Translation gives CASSLGATGTTYEQYF.

This chain connects TRBV4-1 to TRBJ1-2, with 8 bases fitting TRBD1. Germline CDR1 is MGHRA and CDR2 is YSYEKL. CDR3 length: 13 amino acids. J was trimmed by 4 bases and V by 4 bases; bases with no gene match: 2. CDR3 DNA sequence: TGCGCCAGCAGCCGGGACAGGAGCTATGGCTACACCTTC. Its translation is CASSRDRSYGYTF.

A few counts support this clone. This chain links TRBV21-1 with TRBJ1-5; the DNA was not compared with TRBD1, the D call given in the table. TRBV21-1 is marked as a pseudogene. This CDR3 comprises 23 residues. In DNA form, the CDR3 reads TGTGCCAGCAGCAAAACCCCCGCGCGGCCCGGGACAGGGGGTAATGATGGCAATCAGCCCCAGCATTTT. Its translation is CASSKTPARPGTGGNDGNQPQHF.

This clone was counted once. The chain combines TRBV30 with TRBJ2-3; 9 nucleotides align to TRBD2. The CDR3 sequence is 17 residues long. Per the germline V gene, CDR1 is GTSNPN and CDR2 is SVGIG (reference sequence). V shed 0 bases, J shed 1 base, and the junction held 8 bases outside the gene matches. The DNA of the CDR3 is TGTGCCTGGAGTGTAGGAAGAGCGGGGGGCGGCACAGATACGCAGTATTTT. This encodes CAWSVGRAGGGTDTQYF.

The J gene is TRBJ1-2, the V gene TRBV25-1, with TRBD1 as a possible D gene (5 bases). With 1 base removed from V and 5 bases from J, the gap between germline ends came to 20 bases. The CDR3 totals 17 residues. Germline CDR1 is MGHDK and CDR2 is SYGVNS. The CDR3 DNA reads as TGTGCCAGCAGTGAATCCCCGGGGGTCCCAAACAGTTATGGCTACACCTTC. Translation gives CASSESPGVPNSYGYTF.